The 9 T cell receptor beta chains reported below all come from one sample, sequenced in a study of cytomegalovirus exposure and HLA in healthy donors. Vbeta (60) and Jbeta (13) primers were used in the PCR. The table came from immunoSEQ multiplex PCR; TCRdb's copy has only in-frame clones and leaves some out. The sample lists about 150,000 clones; approximately 79% were seen once. Source material: PBMCs. These receptors were collected from a woman aged 45-65 years in good health and CMV-seropositive.

The chain uses TRBV5-1 and TRBJ1-1, with D tentatively TRBD1 (5 bases). From germline, CDR1 is SGHRS and CDR2 YFSETQ. V was trimmed by 1 base and J by 7 bases, leaving 11 bases between them. The CDR3 totals 13 residues. CDR3 sequence (DNA): TGCGCCAGCAGCTTGCCCAGAAGGGGTGAAGCTTTCTTT. It is translated as CASSLPRRGEAFF.

Only one count was recorded for this clone. The rearrangement uses TRBV6-1 and TRBJ1-1, with D possibly matching TRBD1 (6 bases). V was clipped by 4 bases and J by 3 bases, with 12 bases between them. Germline V CDR1 and CDR2: MNHNS, SASEGT. The length of the CDR3 is 14 residues. CDR3 amino acids: CASSGEEGDTEAFF. CDR3 coding DNA: TGTGCCAGCAGTGGAGAAGAGGGGGACACTGAAGCTTTCTTT.

The sample holds one count of this clone. V usage is TRBV29-1 and J usage is TRBJ1-1; 7 bases align to TRBD1. From germline, CDR1 is SQVTM and CDR2 ANQGSEA. The CDR3 is 13 residues long. Germline trimming cut 1 base from V and 6 bases from J; bases unmatched to any gene: 5. The CDR3 sequence is CSVEGEQGSEAFF. The CDR3 bases are TGCAGCGTTGAAGGTGAACAGGGGTCTGAAGCTTTCTTT.

This rearrangement joins TRBV5-1 to TRBJ2-7; TRBD2 aligns across 9 bases. In germline, CDR1 is SGHRS, CDR2 YFSETQ. V was clipped by 3 bases and J by 6 bases; unmatched bases: 7. This CDR3 comprises 14 residues. The CDR3 is CASSSPGLAVEQYF. The CDR3 DNA is TGCGCCAGCAGCTCACCGGGACTAGCAGTCGAGCAGTACTTC.

The gene calls are TRBV6-1 and TRBJ1-3; 11 bases are shared with TRBD1. V trimming: 6 bases; J trimming: 2 bases; junction bases outside the gene matches: 3. The germline V gene encodes CDR1 MNHNS and CDR2 SASEGT. This CDR3 comprises 15 residues. The CDR3 nucleotides read TGTGCCAGCAGGGGACAGGGGGTGACTGGAAACACCATATATTTT. It encodes CASRGQGVTGNTIYF.

Only one count was recorded for this clone. CDR3 in amino acids: CASSYYNHNEQFF. In DNA, the CDR3 is TGTGCCAGCAGTTACTACAATCACAATGAGCAGTTCTTC. V and J are TRBV6-6 and TRBJ2-1; D not certain. CDR1 MNHNY and CDR2 SVGAGI come from the germline V gene (reference sequence). Trimming shortened V by 1 base and J by 5 bases, and 6 bases separated the two germline ends. The CDR3 sequence is 13 residues long.

About this clone: The sample has other DNA sequences that encode this CDR3 too. This chain links TRBV4-3 with TRBJ2-7; D remains unclear. The CDR3 is made up of 13 amino acids. V lost 0 bases to trimming and J lost 1 base, with 4 bases between them. Per germline, CDR1 LGHNA and CDR2 YSLEER. The CDR3: CASSQDRSYEQYF. CDR3 DNA: TGCGCCAGCAGCCAAGACAGGTCCTACGAGCAGTACTTC.

The genes are TRBV7-2 and TRBJ1-2, with a weak D call TRBD1 (6 bases). With 5 bases removed from V and 4 bases from J, the gap between germline ends came to 11 bases. Germline-derived CDR1 and CDR2 are SGHTA and FQGNSA. The CDR3 is 13 residues long. CDR3 sequence (DNA): TGTGCCAGCAGCCAAACAGGGTTCTATGGCTACACCTTC. Encoded protein: CASSQTGFYGYTF.

The chain is built from TRBV1 and TRBJ1-5; the listed D gene, TRBD1, was not tested against the DNA. TRBV1 is an annotated pseudogene. The CDR3 length is 19 residues. CDR3 in amino acids: CTSSQHSTGGWTSNQPQHF. DNA for the CDR3: TGCACCAGCAGCCAACACTCGACAGGGGGCTGGACGAGCAATCAGCCCCAGCATTTT.